Listed below are T cell receptor beta chains from one sample, sequenced in a study of beta chain features in type 1 diabetes. Data came from immunoSEQ multiplex PCR; TCRdb stores just in-frame clones and leaves some out. The repertoire holds hundreds of thousands of clones, with over 12% as singletons. Sequencing input: naive CD4+ T cells from blood. These receptors were collected from a man aged 18-30 years with type 1 diabetes. Both conserved end residues are part of each CDR3. D genes are given only for firm matches. Some rows mark clone size as missing; the rest say once, few, many or name a class of expanded clone.

-	TRBJ1-2	TRBD1	TRBV19	TGTGCCAGTAGTATCCGCTCGGACAGGGGGAACTATGGCTACACCTTC	CASSIRSDRGNYGYTF
few	TRBJ2-2	-	TRBV23-1	TGCGCCAGCATTCTAGATACCCAGAACACCGGGGAGCTGTTTTTT	CASILDTQNTGELFF
-	TRBJ2-3	-	TRBV25-1	TGTGCCAGCAGTGAAGTCGGAAGGGGATCAGATACGCAGTATTTT	CASSEVGRGSDTQYF
-	TRBJ2-1	-	TRBV7-2	TGTGCCAGCAGCTTAGGCGGGACACAATACAATGAGCAGTTCTTC	CASSLGGTQYNEQFF
few	TRBJ1-2	TRBD1	TRBV4-2	TGTGCCAGCAGCCAGGTGGGACAGGGGGAAAACTATGGCTACACCTTC	CASSQVGQGENYGYTF
few	TRBJ2-3	TRBD1	TRBV5-6	TGTGCCAGCAGCACCGGGACAGGGGCTTATGATACGCAGTATTTT	CASSTGTGAYDTQYF
few	TRBJ2-1	-	TRBV5-1	TGCGCCAGCAGCTCTTGGGGGAACAATGAGCAGTTCTTC	CASSSWGNNEQFF
-	TRBJ2-4	-	TRBV28	TGTGCCAGCAGCCCGATGGGACTCGGAGATGGAAACATTCAGTACTTC	CASSPMGLGDGNIQYF
few	TRBJ2-3	TRBD2	TRBV13	TGTGCCAGCAGCTCTAGCGGGGGGGCCAGGGATACGCAGTATTTT	CASSSSGGARDTQYF
-	TRBJ2-2	TRBD2	TRBV18	TGTGCCAGCTCACCACTAGCGGGAGACACCGGGGAGCTGTTTTTT	CASSPLAGDTGELFF
-	TRBJ1-5	-	TRBV7-2	TGTGCCAGCAGCTCGGACACACCCGGTCAGCCCCAGCATTTT	CASSSDTPGQPQHF
few	TRBJ1-3	-	TRBV6-6	TGTGCCAGCAGTGCGGGAGGGCTAGGAAACACCATATATTTT	CASSAGGLGNTIYF
-	TRBJ2-1	TRBD2	TRBV29-1	TGCAGCGTTGAGAGGTCTAGCGGGAGTGATGAGCAGTTCTTC	CSVERSSGSDEQFF
few	TRBJ2-3	TRBD2	TRBV30	TGTGCCTGGAATACGGGAGGAGATACGCAGTATTTT	CAWNTGGDTQYF
-	TRBJ2-2	TRBD1	TRBV9	TGTGCCAGCAGCGTAGAGGGACAGGGCCACGGGGAGCTGTTTTTT	CASSVEGQGHGELFF
-	TRBJ2-5	-	TRBV4-1	TGCGCCAGCAGCCAACCACAAGAGACCCAGTACTTC	CASSQPQETQYF
-	TRBJ1-1	-	TRBV7-8	TGTGCCAGCAGTCTACAGGGAAGCTCTGAAGCTTTCTTT	CASSLQGSSEAFF
-	TRBJ2-7	TRBD2	TRBV29-1	TGCAGTGTCTGGTCTAGCGGGAGCGTTCTCCACGAGCAGTACTTC	CSVWSSGSVLHEQYF
few	TRBJ1-3	-	TRBV4-3	TGCGCCAGCAGCCAAGTGTCCCAGGGTCTGTTTGGAAACACCATATATTTT	CASSQVSQGLFGNTIYF
-	TRBJ1-1	TRBD1	TRBV30	TGTGCCTGGAGTGTCTTGACAGGGTCGAACACTGAAGCTTTCTTT	CAWSVLTGSNTEAFF
few	TRBJ2-5	-	TRBV5-1	TGCGCCAGCCAGGGGCGGTGGTCAGAGACCCAGTACTTC	CASQGRWSETQYF
-	TRBJ2-1	-	TRBV10-2	TGCGCCAGCAGTGCCAGACGACAGTCCAATGAGCAGTTCTTC	CASSARRQSNEQFF
few	TRBJ1-5	-	TRBV30	TGTGCCTGGAGTTACGGTGTGGATCAGCCCCAGCATTTT	CAWSYGVDQPQHF
-	TRBJ2-7	-	TRBV6-1	TGTGCCAGCAATCGGCGGAGGTGGGACGAGCAGTACTTC	CASNRRRWDEQYF
few	TRBJ2-1	-	TRBV5-1	TGCGCCAGCAGCTTCGACTACAATGAGCAGTTCTTC	CASSFDYNEQFF
few	TRBJ2-7	-	TRBV15	TGTGCCACCAGCAGAGTCCTCCCCAGGGTCGAGCAGTACTTC	CATSRVLPRVEQYF
few	TRBJ1-2	-	TRBV6-5	TGTGCCAGCAGTTACGGGCCAGGGTCCAACTATGGCTACACCTTC	CASSYGPGSNYGYTF
once	TRBJ1-5	-	TRBV6-5	TGTGCCAGCAGTGGGGGGGCGAATCAGCCCCAGCATTTT	CASSGGANQPQHF
few	TRBJ2-3	-	TRBV9	TGTGCCAGCAGCGTAGACCTCCACACAGATACGCAGTATTTT	CASSVDLHTDTQYF
-	TRBJ1-1	-	TRBV9	TGTGCCAGCAGCGTAGTCCCCGGGGGGAACACTGAAGCTTTCTTT	CASSVVPGGNTEAFF
few	TRBJ2-3	-	TRBV30	TGTGCCTGGAGTAGGGTTGTGGAGACGCAGTATTTT	CAWSRVVETQYF
-	TRBJ2-1	TRBD2	TRBV7-2	TGTGCCAGCAGTAGAACTAGCGGGTTTTACAATGAGCAGTTCTTC	CASSRTSGFYNEQFF
-	TRBJ1-1	-	TRBV5-1	TGCGCCAGCAGTTACGGACAGTCGACAAAGAACACTGAAGCTTTCTTT	CASSYGQSTKNTEAFF
few	TRBJ2-1	-	TRBV7-2	TGTGCCAGCAGCCAAACCCGGCCTGAGCAGTTCTTC	CASSQTRPEQFF
few	TRBJ1-4	-	TRBV10-3	TGTGCCATCAGTGAGTCCTCGGGAGGAAATGAAAAACTGTTTTTT	CAISESSGGNEKLFF
-	TRBJ1-1	TRBD1	TRBV29-1	TGCAGCGTCTTGTTACAGGGGGCTAGGACTGAAGCTTTCTTT	CSVLLQGARTEAFF
-	TRBJ2-1	-	TRBV5-1	TGCGCCAGCAGCTTGGGATCCCCCCGGGCTGAGCAGTTCTTC	CASSLGSPRAEQFF
few	TRBJ1-1	TRBD1	TRBV16	TGTGCCAGCAGCCTTGGACAGGCGGGCGGCACTGAAGCTTTCTTT	CASSLGQAGGTEAFF
-	TRBJ2-7	-	TRBV28	TGTGCCAGCAGTTTCTTGACGCACGAGCAGTACTTC	CASSFLTHEQYF
-	TRBJ2-5	-	TRBV7-2	TGTGCCAGCACCGATTATCGGAGGTCGGAGACCCAGTACTTC	CASTDYRRSETQYF
-	TRBJ2-1	-	TRBV28	TGTGCCAGCAGTTCCCCAGGGATAGCACACACGAATGAGCAGTTCTTC	CASSSPGIAHTNEQFF
few	TRBJ2-1	TRBD1	TRBV10-3	TGTGCCATCAGGACCGGGACAGGGGACCTCAATGAGCAGTTCTTC	CAIRTGTGDLNEQFF
few	TRBJ2-7	-	TRBV15	TGTGCCACCAGCAGAGATCAGGGCCCCCAAGGGCAGTACTTC	CATSRDQGPQGQYF
-	TRBJ2-1	-	TRBV4-1	TGCGCCAGCAGCCAACCCCGGGACCTAGGCAATGAGCAGTTCTTC	CASSQPRDLGNEQFF
few	TRBJ2-1	TRBD2	TRBV7-2	TGTGCCAGCAGCGCTTGGACTAGCGGGGAGCAGTTCTTC	CASSAWTSGEQFF
few	TRBJ2-7	-	TRBV2	TGTGCCAGCAGTGTCAGCGGTACCTACGAGCAGTACTTC	CASSVSGTYEQYF
-	TRBJ2-3	TRBD2	TRBV7-9	TGTGCCAGCAGCTTAGGCCTAGCGGGAGTTTCTGCAGATACGCAGTATTTT	CASSLGLAGVSADTQYF
-	TRBJ2-3	-	TRBV5-1	TGCGCCAGCCGGCGGACAGATACGCAGTATTTT	CASRRTDTQYF
-	TRBJ2-4	TRBD1	TRBV6-5	TGTGCCAGCAGCCACAGGGGTCCCAAAAACATTCAGTACTTC	CASSHRGPKNIQYF
once	TRBJ2-7	-	TRBV4-1	TGCGCCAGCAGCCAAGAACGAGAGACTATGCGTAGCGAGCAGTACTTC	CASSQERETMRSEQYF
-	TRBJ2-5	TRBD2	TRBV10-3	TGTGCCATCAGCTCCAGTAGCGGGAACCCCCCAGAGACCCAGTACTTC	CAISSSSGNPPETQYF
-	TRBJ2-1	-	TRBV7-2	TGTGCCAGCAGCTTATTAGTCAGGCCCTACAATGAGCAGTTCTTC	CASSLLVRPYNEQFF
few	TRBJ1-6	TRBD1	TRBV6-5	TGTGCCAGCAGTTCCCGGACAGGGGCAATCTCACCCCTCCACTTT	CASSSRTGAISPLHF
-	TRBJ1-1	-	TRBV30	TGTGCCTGGGGGAAGTCGACCACTGAAGCTTTCTTT	CAWGKSTTEAFF